These 18 T cell receptor beta chains were sequenced from one sample in a study of blood T cells in healthy people across ages. Alongside a J-beta primer mix, a sample-barcoded 5' primer served in a second PCR lasting about 7 to 12 cycles. TCRdb ran MiXCR on the 5' RACE reads and lists one entry per CDR3 protein. The table lists about 1,500,000 distinct CDR3 sequences, 28% of them singletons. Sequencing was done on a sample of blood. The receptor source for this set is a woman younger than 45 in good health.

The chain couples TRBV5-1 to TRBJ1-1, with TRBD1 identical over 7 bases. CDR1 SGHRS and CDR2 YFSETQ come from the germline V gene. The ends lost 4 bases at V and 4 bases at J; junction bases unmatched: 16. The CDR3 consists of 17 residues. As DNA, the CDR3 is TGCGCCAGCAGCGGGGGTGGTCCCGGCAGGGGGGGCACTGAAGCTTTCTTT. This sequence encodes CASSGGGPGRGGTEAFF.

The chain couples TRBV5-1 to TRBJ2-1; TRBD2 aligns across 11 bases. Germline V gene lookup returns CDR1 SGHRS and CDR2 YFSETQ. V trimming: 3 bases; J trimming: 8 bases; junction bases outside the gene matches: 7. The CDR3 length is 15 residues. CDR3 DNA: TGCGCCAGCAGCTGGCTAGCGGGGGGCGAGGATGAGCAGTTCTTC. Residues: CASSWLAGGEDEQFF.

For this clonotype: This could be a read error, since a much larger clone is one nucleotide away. This sequence joins TRBV7-2 and TRBJ2-5, with no clear D. Deletions cut 1 base from V and 11 bases from J, with 20 bases between. CDR1 and CDR2 (germline): SGHTA, FQGNSA. There are 15 residues in the CDR3. As DNA, the CDR3 is TGTGCCAGCAGCTTAGAATCGACCGGAACGAGTGAGCAGTACTTC. Amino acid sequence: CASSLESTGTSEQYF. Full variable domain (rest looked up from reference TRBV7-2 and TRBJ2-5): GAGVSQSPSNKVTEKGKDVELRCDPISGHTALYWYRQSLGQGLEFLIYFQGNSAPDKSGLPSDRFSAERTGGSVSTLTIQRTQQEDSAVYLCASSLESTGTSEQYFGPGTRLLVL.

In its sample, this clonotype was seen a few times. V and J are TRBV12-5 and TRBJ2-5; D tentatively fits TRBD1 or TRBD2 (5 bases each). V was cut by 6 bases and J by 5 bases, with 13 bases left in between. Per the germline V gene, CDR1 is LGHNT and CDR2 is FRNRAP. The CDR3 extends over 13 amino acids. The CDR3: CASGGQGEETQYF. In DNA, the CDR3 is TGTGCTAGTGGAGGGCAGGGAGAGGAGACCCAGTACTTC.

This clonotype was detected only a few times. CDR3 DNA: TGCAGTGCTTGGAAGGGACAGATGAACACTGAAGCTTTCTTT. Amino acids: CSAWKGQMNTEAFF. The V call is TRBV20-1, the J call TRBJ1-1, with 7 nucleotides matching TRBD1. The CDR3 spans 14 residues. Germline assignment: CDR1 DFQATT and CDR2 SNEGSKA (reference sequence). V shed 5 bases and J 0 bases; nucleotides not matched to a gene: 6.

This clonotype was observed a single time. This sequence may be a read error, since a much larger clone differs from it by one base. The J gene is TRBJ2-5, the V gene TRBV11-2; TRBD1 is a possible D gene (6 bases). Germline lookup yields CDR1 SGHAT and CDR2 FQNNGV. The CDR3 length is 15 residues. Trimming pared 6 bases from V and 11 bases from J, leaving 25 bases between. CDR3 in amino acids: CASRIRTQGHNEQYF. CDR3 coding DNA: TGTGCCAGCAGGATCCGGACTCAGGGGCACAATGAGCAGTACTTC.

The genes are TRBV5-1 and TRBJ2-1; maybe TRBD2 (5 bases). CDR3 length equals 15 residues. Germline V gene sequence: CDR1 SGHRS, CDR2 YFSETQ. V was trimmed by 4 bases and J by 4 bases, leaving 15 bases between them. Here the CDR3 reads CASSRKNAGYNEQFF. CDR3 nucleotide sequence: TGCGCCAGCAGCCGCAAAAACGCGGGTTACAATGAGCAGTTCTTC.

This clonotype has just one count. The J gene is TRBJ2-7, the V gene TRBV20-1; the D call may be TRBD1 or TRBD2 (6 bases each). The V end lost 0 bases, the J end lost 6 bases, and 15 bases lay between the germline ends. The germline V gene has CDR1 DFQATT and CDR2 SNEGSKA (reference sequence). CDR3 length: 14 residues. The CDR3 DNA sequence: TGCAGTGCTAGAGAGAGGGGGGCGCGCGGCGAGCAGTACTTC. Residues: CSARERGARGEQYF.

This clonotype appeared a few times. The chain has TRBV5-1 and TRBJ2-7; 7 positions match TRBD1. Looked up from germline, CDR1 is SGHRS and CDR2 is YFSETQ. The CDR3 has 14 residues. Unmatched junction bases numbered 7, after V lost 0 bases and J lost 7 bases. The CDR3 reads CASSLGDSFAEQYF. CDR3 in DNA: TGCGCCAGCAGCTTGGGGGACAGTTTCGCAGAGCAGTACTTC.

The rearrangement joins TRBV27 to TRBJ1-2; D is perhaps TRBD1 (5 bases). This CDR3 is 14 amino acids long. With 7 bases removed from V and 5 bases from J, the gap between germline ends came to 17 bases. Germline CDR1 and CDR2: MNHEY and SMNVEV (reference sequence). The CDR3 DNA follows: TGTGCCAGCAAGCAGATGGGGGAGGGGTATGGCTACACCTTC. This encodes CASKQMGEGYGYTF.

J is TRBJ2-7 and V is TRBV7-2; TRBD2 agrees at 8 bases. J gave up 7 bases and V 11 bases, and 19 bases lay outside the gene matches. The V gene's germline CDR1 is SGHTA and CDR2 FQGNSA. This CDR3 has 15 amino acids. The CDR3 nucleotides are TGTGCCGACAGCTTAGCCCGGGAGGGCCACCGGGAGCAGTACTTC. Its translation: CADSLAREGHREQYF. The whole variable domain, remainder taken from reference TRBV7-2 and TRBJ2-7, is GAGVSQSPSNKVTEKGKDVELRCDPISGHTALYWYRQSLGQGLEFLIYFQGNSAPDKSGLPSDRFSAERTGGSVSTLTIQRTQQEDSAVYLCADSLAREGHREQYFGPGTRLTVT.

This clonotype was detected many times. The J gene is TRBJ2-3, the V gene TRBV10-3; D is unclear. V lost 0 bases and J 4 bases, leaving 5 bases between the germline ends. Germline-derived CDR1 and CDR2 are ENHRY and SYGVKD. The CDR3 runs to 13 residues. The CDR3 DNA reads TGTGCCATCAGTGAGTCGGTGGCAGATACGCAGTATTTT. Translating gives CAISESVADTQYF.

A word on this clonotype: A much more abundant neighbour one base away suggests this may be a read error. V and J are TRBV6-5 and TRBJ2-1; the match to TRBD2 covers 8 bases. Trimming cost V 7 bases and J 6 bases; bases outside gene matches: 5. Germline V gene sequence: CDR1 MNHEY, CDR2 SVGAGI. The length of the CDR3 is 13 residues. CDR3 residues: CASKGTRSNEQFF. CDR3 in DNA: TGTGCCAGCAAGGGGACTAGAAGCAATGAGCAGTTCTTC.

This chain joins TRBV6-5 and TRBJ1-1, with 8 bases identical to TRBD1. Germline CDR1 is MNHEY and CDR2 is SVGAGI. J lost 6 bases, V lost 7 bases, and 7 bases had no gene match. The CDR3 sequence is 13 residues long. The CDR3 nucleotides read TGTGCCAGCACCGGACAGGGCTGCGCTGAAGCTTTCTTT. It encodes CASTGQGCAEAFF.

This chain uses TRBV24-1 with TRBJ2-2, with 9 positions matching TRBD2. V shed 9 bases and J 2 bases; nucleotides not matched to a gene: 12. The germline V gene has CDR1 KGHDR and CDR2 SFDVKD. The CDR3 is made up of 17 amino acids. In nucleotides, the CDR3 is TGTGCCACCCCCTTCGAAAGACTAGCGGAAAACACCGGGGAGCTGTTTTTT. Residues: CATPFERLAENTGELFF.

This chain connects TRBV30 to TRBJ2-1, with 14 positions matching TRBD2. The trim removed 4 bases at V and 9 bases at J, leaving 5 bases unmatched. CDR3 length: 14 amino acids. The V gene's germline CDR1 is GTSNPN and CDR2 SVGIG (reference sequence). This chain's CDR3 is CAWMGGLAGGEQFF. The CDR3 bases are TGTGCCTGGATGGGAGGACTAGCGGGAGGTGAGCAGTTCTTC.

V gene TRBV4-1 combines with J gene TRBJ2-3, with 13 nucleotides matching TRBD2. CDR3 length: 15 amino acids. Germline V CDR1 and CDR2: MGHRA, YSYEKL. The V gene end was trimmed by 3 bases and the J gene end by 7 bases; junction bases not matched to a gene: 4. The CDR3 region is CASSQTSGGRNTQYF. CDR3 sequence (DNA): TGCGCCAGCAGCCAGACTAGCGGGGGGCGAAATACGCAGTATTTT.

The V and J genes are TRBV24-1 and TRBJ2-5; D is perhaps TRBD1 (6 bases). The CDR3 consists of 13 residues. V was pared by 5 bases and J by 3 bases, with 9 bases between. From germline, CDR1 is KGHDR and CDR2 SFDVKD. For the CDR3, the DNA is TGTGCCACCAGTGGTTCAGGGGAAGAGACCCAGTACTTC. Translated: CATSGSGEETQYF.